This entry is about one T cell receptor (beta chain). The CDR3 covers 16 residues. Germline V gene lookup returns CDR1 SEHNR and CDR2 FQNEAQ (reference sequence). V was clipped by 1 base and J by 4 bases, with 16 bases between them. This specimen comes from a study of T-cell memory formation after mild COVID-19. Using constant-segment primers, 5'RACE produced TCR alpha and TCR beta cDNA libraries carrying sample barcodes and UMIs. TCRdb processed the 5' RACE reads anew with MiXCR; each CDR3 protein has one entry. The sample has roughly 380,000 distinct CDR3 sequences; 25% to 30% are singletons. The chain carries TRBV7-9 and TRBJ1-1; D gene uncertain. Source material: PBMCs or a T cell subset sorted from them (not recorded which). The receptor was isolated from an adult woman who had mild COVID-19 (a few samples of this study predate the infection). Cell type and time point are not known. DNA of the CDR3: TGTGCCAGCAGCTTAGTGGGCAGGAGGTCTCGCACTGAAGCTTTCTTT. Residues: CASSLVGRRSRTEAFF.